This T cell receptor beta chain comes out of a study of blood T cell repertoires in COVID-19. Study-level background: Samples representing acute and convalescent COVID-19 were sourced from the United States, Italy and Spain.

Germline V CDR1 and CDR2: MNHEY, SVGEGT. CDR3 size: 13 residues. Trimming cost V 0 bases and J 9 bases, with 9 bases left between them. Libraries were prepared by immunoSEQ multiplex PCR; TCRdb keeps only in-frame clonotypes and omits some of them. The sample contains under 150,000 clones, 75% to 90% of which appear only once. Sequenced: peripheral blood. The origin of this receptor is a woman aged 50 to 60 who had recovered from COVID-19. The V and J genes are TRBV6-2 or TRBV6-3 and TRBJ1-5; unclear D gene. The CDR3 here is CASSYSSNRPQHF. Written as DNA, the CDR3 is TGTGCCAGCAGTTACTCGAGTAACCGGCCCCAGCATTTT.